The subject of this entry is one T cell receptor (beta chain). Its antigen is currently unknown. This CDR3 is built from 13 residues. With 0 bases removed from V and 7 bases from J, the gap between germline ends came to 11 bases. Germline V gives CDR1 SGDLS, CDR2 YYNGEE. The data stem from a study of shared clonotypes between healthy human individuals. Study background: The cohort comprised a couple of women and a few men. Their ages spanned 18 to 49 years.

Study-level points and caveats: It was anticipated that sequencing depth would influence how many clonotypes donors shared. Clonotypes shared by all four sorted-subset donors had higher generation probabilities than non-shared clonotypes. It was only blood that was sampled, and tissue repertoires likely differ.

Positive CCR7 selection of CD45RO-negative cells yielded the naive CD8 cells, and terminally differentiated effector memory CD45RA+ cells were excluded. Here immunoSEQ multiplex PCR was the method, and the copy in TCRdb shows in-frame clones only, minus some. The sample has about 2 million clones, about 95% seen once. The chain has TRBV9 and TRBJ2-7, with D perhaps TRBD1 (5 bases). This receptor was obtained from a man aged 18 to 30 in good health. The sample consisted of naive CD8+ T cells sorted from blood. CDR3 in amino acids: CASSVVPGLEQYF. The CDR3 DNA reads as TGTGCCAGCAGCGTAGTCCCAGGGCTTGAGCAGTACTTC.